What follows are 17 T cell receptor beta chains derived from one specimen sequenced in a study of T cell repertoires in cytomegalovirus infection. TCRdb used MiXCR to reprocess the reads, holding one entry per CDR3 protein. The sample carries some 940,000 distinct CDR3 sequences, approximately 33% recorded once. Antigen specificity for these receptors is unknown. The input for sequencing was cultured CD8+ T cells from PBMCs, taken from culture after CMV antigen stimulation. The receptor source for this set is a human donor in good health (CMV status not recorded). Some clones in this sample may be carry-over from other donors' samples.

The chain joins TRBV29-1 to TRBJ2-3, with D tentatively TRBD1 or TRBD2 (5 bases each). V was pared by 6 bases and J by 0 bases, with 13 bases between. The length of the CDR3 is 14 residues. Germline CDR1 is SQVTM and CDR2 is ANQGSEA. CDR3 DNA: TGCAGCGTCAAAAGGGACGGCAGCACAGATACGCAGTATTTT. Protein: CSVKRDGSTDTQYF.

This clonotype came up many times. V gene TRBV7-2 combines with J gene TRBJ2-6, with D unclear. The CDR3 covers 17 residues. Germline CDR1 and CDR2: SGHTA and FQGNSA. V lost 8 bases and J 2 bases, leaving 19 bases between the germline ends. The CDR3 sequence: CASPPSGVWAGANVLTF. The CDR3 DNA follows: TGTGCCAGCCCCCCCTCGGGCGTTTGGGCTGGGGCCAACGTCCTGACTTTC.

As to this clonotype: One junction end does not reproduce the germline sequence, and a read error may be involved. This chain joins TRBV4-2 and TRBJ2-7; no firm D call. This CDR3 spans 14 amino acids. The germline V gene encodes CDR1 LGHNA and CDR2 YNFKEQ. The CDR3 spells CASNQDPGTYEQYF. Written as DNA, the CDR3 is TGTGCCAGCAACCAAGATCCGGGCACCTACGAGCAGTACTTC.

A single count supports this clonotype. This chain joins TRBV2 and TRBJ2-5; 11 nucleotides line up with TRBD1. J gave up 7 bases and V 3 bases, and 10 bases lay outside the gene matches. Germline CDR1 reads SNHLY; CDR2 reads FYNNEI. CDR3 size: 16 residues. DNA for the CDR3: TGTGCCAGCAGTGAGGGACAGGGGGTTTCGAAACGGACCCAGTACTTC. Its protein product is CASSEGQGVSKRTQYF.

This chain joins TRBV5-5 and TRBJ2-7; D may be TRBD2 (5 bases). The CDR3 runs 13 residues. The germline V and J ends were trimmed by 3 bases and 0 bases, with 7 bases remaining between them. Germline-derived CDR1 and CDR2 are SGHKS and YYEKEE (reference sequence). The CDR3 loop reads CASSWRSSYEQYV. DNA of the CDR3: TGTGCCAGCAGCTGGAGGAGCTCCTACGAGCAGTACGTC.

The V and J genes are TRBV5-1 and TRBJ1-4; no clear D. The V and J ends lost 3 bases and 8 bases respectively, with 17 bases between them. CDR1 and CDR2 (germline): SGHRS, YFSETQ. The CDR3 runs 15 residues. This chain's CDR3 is CASSSTWVGWEKLFF. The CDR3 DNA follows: TGCGCCAGCAGCTCCACTTGGGTAGGATGGGAAAAACTGTTTTTT.

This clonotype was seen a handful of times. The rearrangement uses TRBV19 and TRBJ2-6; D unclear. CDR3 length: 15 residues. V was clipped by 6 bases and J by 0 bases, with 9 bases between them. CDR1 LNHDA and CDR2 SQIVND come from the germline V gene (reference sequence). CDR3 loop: CASRHLISGANVLTF. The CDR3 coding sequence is TGTGCCAGTAGGCACCTGATCTCTGGGGCCAACGTCCTGACTTTC.

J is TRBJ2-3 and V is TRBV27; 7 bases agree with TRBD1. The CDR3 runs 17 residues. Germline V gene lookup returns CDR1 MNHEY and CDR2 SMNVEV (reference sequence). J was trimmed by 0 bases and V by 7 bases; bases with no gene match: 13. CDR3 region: CASMRQGVTPSTDTQYF. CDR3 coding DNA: TGTGCCAGCATGAGGCAGGGGGTCACACCTAGCACAGATACGCAGTATTTT.

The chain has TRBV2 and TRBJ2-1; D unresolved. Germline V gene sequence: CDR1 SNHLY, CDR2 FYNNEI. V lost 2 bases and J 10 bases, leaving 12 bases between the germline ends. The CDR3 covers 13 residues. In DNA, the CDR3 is TGTGCCAGCAGTGAACGGGCCTCCAGGGAGCAGTTCTTC. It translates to CASSERASREQFF. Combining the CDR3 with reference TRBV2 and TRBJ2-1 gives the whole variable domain EPEVTQTPSHQVTQMGQEVILRCVPISNHLYFYWYRQILGQKVEFLVSFYNNEISEKSEIFDDQFSVERPDGSNFTLKIRSTKLEDSAMYFCASSERASREQFFGPGTRLTVL.

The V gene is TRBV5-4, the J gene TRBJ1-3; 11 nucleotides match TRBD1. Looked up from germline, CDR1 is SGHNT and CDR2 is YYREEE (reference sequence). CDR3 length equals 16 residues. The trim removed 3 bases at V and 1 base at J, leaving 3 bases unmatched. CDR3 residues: CASSSGQGESGNTIYF. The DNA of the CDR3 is TGTGCCAGCAGCTCGGGACAGGGGGAGTCTGGAAACACCATATATTTT. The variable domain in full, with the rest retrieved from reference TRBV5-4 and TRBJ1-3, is ETGVTQSPTHLIKTRGQQVTLRCSSQSGHNTVSWYQQALGQGPQFIFQYYREEENGRGNFPPRFSGLQFPNYSSELNVNALELDDSALYLCASSSGQGESGNTIYFGEGSWLTVV.

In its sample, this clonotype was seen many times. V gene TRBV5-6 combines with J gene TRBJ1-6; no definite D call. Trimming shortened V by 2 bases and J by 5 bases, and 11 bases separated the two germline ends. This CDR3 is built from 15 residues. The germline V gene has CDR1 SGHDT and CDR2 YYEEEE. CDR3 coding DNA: TGTGCCAGCAGCTTAGGGAATCGGGATAATTCACCCCTCCACTTT. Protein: CASSLGNRDNSPLHF.

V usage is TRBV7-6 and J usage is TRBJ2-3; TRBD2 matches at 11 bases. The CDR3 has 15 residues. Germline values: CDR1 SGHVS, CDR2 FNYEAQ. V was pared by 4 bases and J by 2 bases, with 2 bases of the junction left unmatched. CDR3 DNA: TGTGCCAGCAGCTGGGGACTAGCGGACACAGATACGCAGTATTTT. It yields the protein CASSWGLADTDTQYF.

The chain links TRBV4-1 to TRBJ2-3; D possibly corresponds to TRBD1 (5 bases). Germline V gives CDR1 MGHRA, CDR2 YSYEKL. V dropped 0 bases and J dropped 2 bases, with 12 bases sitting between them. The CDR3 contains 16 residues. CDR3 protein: CASSQDDSTVTDTQYF. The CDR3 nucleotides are TGCGCCAGCAGCCAAGATGACAGTACCGTCACAGATACGCAGTATTTT.

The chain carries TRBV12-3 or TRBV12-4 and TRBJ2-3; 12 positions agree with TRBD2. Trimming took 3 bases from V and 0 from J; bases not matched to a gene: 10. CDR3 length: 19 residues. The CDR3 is CASSFLTSGGLSSTDTQYF. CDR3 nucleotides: TGTGCCAGCAGTTTCTTGACTAGCGGGGGCCTTTCTAGCACAGATACGCAGTATTTT.

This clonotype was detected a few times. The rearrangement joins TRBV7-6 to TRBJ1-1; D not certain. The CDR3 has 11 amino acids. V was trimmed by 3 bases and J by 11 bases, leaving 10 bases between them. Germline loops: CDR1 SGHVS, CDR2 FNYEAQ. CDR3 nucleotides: TGTGCCAGCAGCTTCGACGAGAAGGCTTTCTTT. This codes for CASSFDEKAFF.

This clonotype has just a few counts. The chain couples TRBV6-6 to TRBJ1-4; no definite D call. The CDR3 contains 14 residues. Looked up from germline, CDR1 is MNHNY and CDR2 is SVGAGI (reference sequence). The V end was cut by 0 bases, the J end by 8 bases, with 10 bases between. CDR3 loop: CASSYSAAVEKLFF. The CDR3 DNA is TGTGCCAGCAGTTACTCGGCCGCAGTGGAAAAACTGTTTTTT.

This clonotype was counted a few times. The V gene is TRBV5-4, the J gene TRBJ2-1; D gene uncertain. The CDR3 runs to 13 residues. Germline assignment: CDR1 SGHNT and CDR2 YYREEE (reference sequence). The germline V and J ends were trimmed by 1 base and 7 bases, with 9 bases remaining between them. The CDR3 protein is CASSLMSRNEQFF. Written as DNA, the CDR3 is TGTGCCAGCAGCTTGATGAGTCGGAATGAGCAGTTCTTC.